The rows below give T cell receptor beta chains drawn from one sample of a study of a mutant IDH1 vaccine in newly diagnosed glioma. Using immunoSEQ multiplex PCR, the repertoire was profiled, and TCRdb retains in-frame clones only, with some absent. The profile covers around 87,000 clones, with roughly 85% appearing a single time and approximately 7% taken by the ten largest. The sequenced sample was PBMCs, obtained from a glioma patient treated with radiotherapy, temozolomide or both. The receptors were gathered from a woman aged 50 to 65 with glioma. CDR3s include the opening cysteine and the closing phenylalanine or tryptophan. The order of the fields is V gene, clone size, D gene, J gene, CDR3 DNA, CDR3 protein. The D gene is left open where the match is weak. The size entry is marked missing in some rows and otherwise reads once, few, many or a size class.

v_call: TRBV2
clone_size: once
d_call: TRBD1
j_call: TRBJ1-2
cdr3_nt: TGTGCCAGCAATTGGACAGGGTCGGGTGGCTACACCTTC
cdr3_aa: CASNWTGSGGYTF

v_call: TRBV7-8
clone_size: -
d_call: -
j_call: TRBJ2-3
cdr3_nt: TGTGCCAGCAGCCATGGGACACAGAAAGCAGATACGCAGTATTTT
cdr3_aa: CASSHGTQKADTQYF

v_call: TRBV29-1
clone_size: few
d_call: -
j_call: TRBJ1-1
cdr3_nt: TGCAGCGCAGGGTTCTGGAGTACTGAAGCTTTCTTT
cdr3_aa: CSAGFWSTEAFF

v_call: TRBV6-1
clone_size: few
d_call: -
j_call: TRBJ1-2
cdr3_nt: TGTGCCAGCAGCCTCGCACAAAAAGGGAGCTATGGCTACACCTTC
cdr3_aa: CASSLAQKGSYGYTF

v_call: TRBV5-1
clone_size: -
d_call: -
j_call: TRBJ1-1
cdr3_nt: TGCGCCAGCAGCTTCAAGACAACTGCGAACACTGAAGCTTTCTTT
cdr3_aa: CASSFKTTANTEAFF

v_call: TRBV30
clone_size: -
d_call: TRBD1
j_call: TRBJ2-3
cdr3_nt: TGTGCCTGGAGTATGGACAGGGGCGGCACAGATACGCAGTATTTT
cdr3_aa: CAWSMDRGGTDTQYF

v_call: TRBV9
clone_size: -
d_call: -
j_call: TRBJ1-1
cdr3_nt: TGTGCCAGCAGCGCCTGGACCTACCAAGGAACCCTGAACACTGAAGCTTTCTTT
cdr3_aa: CASSAWTYQGTLNTEAFF

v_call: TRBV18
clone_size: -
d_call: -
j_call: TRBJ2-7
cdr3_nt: TGTGCCAGCTCACAATACCGGGACTTCTCCTACGAGCAGTACTTC
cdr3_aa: CASSQYRDFSYEQYF

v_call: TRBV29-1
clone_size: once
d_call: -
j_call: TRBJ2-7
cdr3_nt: TGCAGCGCTAAGGACAGTGCCTACGAGCAGTACTTC
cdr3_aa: CSAKDSAYEQYF

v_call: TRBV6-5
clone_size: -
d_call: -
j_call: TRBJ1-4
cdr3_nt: TGTGCCAGCAGCGCCGGACAGTTACCTGAAAAACTGTTTTTT
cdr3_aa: CASSAGQLPEKLFF

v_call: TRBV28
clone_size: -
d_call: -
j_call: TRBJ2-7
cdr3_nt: TGTGCCAGCAATTTCGCCTACTCCTACGAGCAGTACTTC
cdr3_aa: CASNFAYSYEQYF

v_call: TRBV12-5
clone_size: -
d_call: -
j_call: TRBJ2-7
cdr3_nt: TGTGCTAGTGGCCTCCCCCGGGGACAGCAGTACTTC
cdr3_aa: CASGLPRGQQYF

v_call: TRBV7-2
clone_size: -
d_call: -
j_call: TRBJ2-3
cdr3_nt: TGTGCCAGCAGCGACAGTCTTAGCACAGATACGCAGTATTTT
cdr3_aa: CASSDSLSTDTQYF

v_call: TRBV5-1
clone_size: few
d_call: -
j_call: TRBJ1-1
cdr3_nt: TGCGCCAGCAGCTTGATGGGAAACACTGAAGCTTTCTTT
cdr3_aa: CASSLMGNTEAFF

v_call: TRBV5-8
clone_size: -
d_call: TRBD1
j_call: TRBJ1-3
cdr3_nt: TGTGCCAGCAGCCCCCGGGGGACAGCGGGCGACACCATATATTTT
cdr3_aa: CASSPRGTAGDTIYF

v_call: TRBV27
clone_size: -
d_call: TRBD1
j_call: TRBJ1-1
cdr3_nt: TGTGCCAGCAGGGACAGGCTGGTTTTCGAAGCTTTCTTT
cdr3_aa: CASRDRLVFEAFF

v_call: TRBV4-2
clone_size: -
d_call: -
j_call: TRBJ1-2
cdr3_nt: TGTGCCAGCAGCCAAGATCTGGGGTTAGGCGGCTACACCTTC
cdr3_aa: CASSQDLGLGGYTF

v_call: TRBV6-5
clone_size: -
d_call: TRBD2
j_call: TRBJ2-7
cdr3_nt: TGTGCCAGCAGTTTTGGGTCGCGGGGGAACTCCTACGAGCAGTACTTC
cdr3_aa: CASSFGSRGNSYEQYF

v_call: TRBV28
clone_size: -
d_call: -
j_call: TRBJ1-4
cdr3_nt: TGTGCCAGCAGTTCTCAATACCAGATTGCGGGAGAAAAACTGTTTTTT
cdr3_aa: CASSSQYQIAGEKLFF

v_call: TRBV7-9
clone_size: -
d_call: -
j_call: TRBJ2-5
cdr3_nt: TGTGCCAGCAGCTTAGGAATGGGACTCCAAGAGACCCAGTACTTC
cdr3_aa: CASSLGMGLQETQYF